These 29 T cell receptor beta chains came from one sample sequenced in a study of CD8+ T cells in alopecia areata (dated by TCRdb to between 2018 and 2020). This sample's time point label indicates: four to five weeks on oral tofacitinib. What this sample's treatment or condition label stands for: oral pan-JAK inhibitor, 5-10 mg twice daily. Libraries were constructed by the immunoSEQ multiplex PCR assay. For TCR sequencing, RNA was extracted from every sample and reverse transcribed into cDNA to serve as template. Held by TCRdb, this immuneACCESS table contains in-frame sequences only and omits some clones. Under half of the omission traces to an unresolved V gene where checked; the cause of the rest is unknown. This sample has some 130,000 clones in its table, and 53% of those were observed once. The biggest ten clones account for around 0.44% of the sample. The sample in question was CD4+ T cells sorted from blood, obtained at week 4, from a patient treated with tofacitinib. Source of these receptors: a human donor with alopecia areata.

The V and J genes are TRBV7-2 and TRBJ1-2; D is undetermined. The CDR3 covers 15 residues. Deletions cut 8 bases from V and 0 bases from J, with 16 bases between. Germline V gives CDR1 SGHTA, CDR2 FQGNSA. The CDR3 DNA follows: TGTGCCAGCCGAGAATTCAGGATAACTAACTATGGCTACACCTTC. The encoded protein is CASREFRITNYGYTF.

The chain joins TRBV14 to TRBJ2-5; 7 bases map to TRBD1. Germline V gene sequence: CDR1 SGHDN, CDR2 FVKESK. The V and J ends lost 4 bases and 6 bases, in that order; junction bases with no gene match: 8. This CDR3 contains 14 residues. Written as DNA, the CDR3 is TGTGCCAGCAGCCCAATGACAGGGACAAAGACCCAGTACTTC. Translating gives CASSPMTGTKTQYF.

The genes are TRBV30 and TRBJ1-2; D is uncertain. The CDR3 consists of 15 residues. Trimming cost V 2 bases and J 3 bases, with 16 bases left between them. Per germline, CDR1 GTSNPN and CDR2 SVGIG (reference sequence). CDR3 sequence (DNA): TGTGCCTGGAGTCACCCGGGAGCCCGGGACTATGGCTACACCTTC. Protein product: CAWSHPGARDYGYTF.

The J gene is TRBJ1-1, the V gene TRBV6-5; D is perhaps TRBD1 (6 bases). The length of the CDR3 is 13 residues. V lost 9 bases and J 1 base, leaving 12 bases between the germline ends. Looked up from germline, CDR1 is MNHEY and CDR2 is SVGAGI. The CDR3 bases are TGTGCCAGTGGGAAGGGACAGAACACTGAAGCTTTCTTT. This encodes CASGKGQNTEAFF.

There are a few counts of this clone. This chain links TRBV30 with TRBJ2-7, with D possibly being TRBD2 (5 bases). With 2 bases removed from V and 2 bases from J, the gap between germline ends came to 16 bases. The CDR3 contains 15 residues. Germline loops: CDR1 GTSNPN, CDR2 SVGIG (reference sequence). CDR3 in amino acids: CAWSWPPGSTYEQYF. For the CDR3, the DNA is TGTGCCTGGAGTTGGCCCCCGGGAAGTACCTACGAGCAGTACTTC.

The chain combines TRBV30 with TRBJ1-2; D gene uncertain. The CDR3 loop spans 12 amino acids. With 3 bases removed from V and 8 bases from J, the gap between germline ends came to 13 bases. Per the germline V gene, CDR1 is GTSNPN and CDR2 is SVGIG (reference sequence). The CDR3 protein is CAWSRPVEGYTF. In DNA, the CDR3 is TGTGCCTGGAGCCGGCCGGTGGAAGGCTACACCTTC.

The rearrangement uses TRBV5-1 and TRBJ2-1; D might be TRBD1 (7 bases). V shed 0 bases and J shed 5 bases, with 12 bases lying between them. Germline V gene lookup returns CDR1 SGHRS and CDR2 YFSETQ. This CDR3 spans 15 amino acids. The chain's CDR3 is CASSLGAGQNNEQFF. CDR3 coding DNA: TGCGCCAGCAGCTTGGGGGCGGGACAGAACAATGAGCAGTTCTTC. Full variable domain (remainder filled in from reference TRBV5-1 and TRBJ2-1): KAGVTQTPRYLIKTRGQQVTLSCSPISGHRSVSWYQQTPGQGLQFLFEYFSETQRNKGNFPGRFSGRQFSNSRSEMNVSTLELGDSALYLCASSLGAGQNNEQFFGPGTRLTVL.

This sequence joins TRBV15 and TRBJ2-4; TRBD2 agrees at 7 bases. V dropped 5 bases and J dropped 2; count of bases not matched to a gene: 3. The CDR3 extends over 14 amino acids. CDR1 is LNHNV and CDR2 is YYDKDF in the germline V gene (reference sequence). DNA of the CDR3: TGTGCCACCAGCCGGGGGGAGTCCAAAAACATTCAGTACTTC. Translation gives CATSRGESKNIQYF.

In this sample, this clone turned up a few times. The CDR3 protein is CASSLSRTSGGYEQFF. CDR3 in DNA: TGTGCCAGCAGCTTATCAAGGACTAGCGGGGGGTATGAGCAGTTCTTC. The genes are TRBV7-2 and TRBJ2-1; 14 bases match TRBD2. Losses at the gene ends were 2 bases for V and 8 bases for J; bases not matched to a gene: 5. The CDR3 has 16 amino acids. From germline, CDR1 is SGHTA and CDR2 FQGNSA.

The CDR3 sequence: CSVRQGSQETQYF. CDR3 DNA sequence: TGCAGCGTTCGACAGGGGAGCCAAGAGACCCAGTACTTC. The chain is built from TRBV29-1 and TRBJ2-5; TRBD1 aligns across 8 bases. V shed 5 bases, J shed 1 base, and the junction held 3 bases outside the gene matches. Germline loops: CDR1 SQVTM, CDR2 ANQGSEA. This CDR3 has 13 amino acids.

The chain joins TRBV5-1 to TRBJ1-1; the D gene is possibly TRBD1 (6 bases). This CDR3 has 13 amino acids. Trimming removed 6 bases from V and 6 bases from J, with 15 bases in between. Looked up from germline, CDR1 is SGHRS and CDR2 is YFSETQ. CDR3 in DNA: TGCGCCAGCATCCGGGGGCAGAAGTCTGAAGCTTTCTTT. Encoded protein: CASIRGQKSEAFF.

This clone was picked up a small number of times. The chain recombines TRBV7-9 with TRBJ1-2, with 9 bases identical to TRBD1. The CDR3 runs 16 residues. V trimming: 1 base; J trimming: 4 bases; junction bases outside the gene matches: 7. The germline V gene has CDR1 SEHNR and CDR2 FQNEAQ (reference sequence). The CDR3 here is CASSLGVTGGIYGYTF. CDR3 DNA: TGTGCCAGCAGCTTAGGTGTGACAGGGGGTATCTATGGCTACACCTTC.

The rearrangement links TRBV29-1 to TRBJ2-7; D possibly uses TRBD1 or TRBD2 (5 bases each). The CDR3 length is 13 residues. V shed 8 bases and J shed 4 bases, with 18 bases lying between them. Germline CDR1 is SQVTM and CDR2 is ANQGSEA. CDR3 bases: TGCAGCTGCAGGGAAAGCGGCGGATACGAGCAGTACTTC. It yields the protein CSCRESGGYEQYF.

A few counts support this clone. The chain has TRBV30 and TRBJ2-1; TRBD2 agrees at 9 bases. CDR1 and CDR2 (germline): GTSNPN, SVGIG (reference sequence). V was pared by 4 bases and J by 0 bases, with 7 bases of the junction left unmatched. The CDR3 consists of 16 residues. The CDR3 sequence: CAWKEGLANSYNEQFF. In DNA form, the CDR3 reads TGTGCCTGGAAAGAAGGACTAGCGAACTCCTACAATGAGCAGTTCTTC.

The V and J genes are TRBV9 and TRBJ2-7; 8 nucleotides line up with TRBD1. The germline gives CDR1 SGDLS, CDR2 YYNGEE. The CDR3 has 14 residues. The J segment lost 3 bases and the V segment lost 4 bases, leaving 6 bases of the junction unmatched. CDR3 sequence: CASSPRTGHYEQYF. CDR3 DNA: TGTGCCAGCAGCCCTCGGACAGGGCACTACGAGCAGTACTTC.

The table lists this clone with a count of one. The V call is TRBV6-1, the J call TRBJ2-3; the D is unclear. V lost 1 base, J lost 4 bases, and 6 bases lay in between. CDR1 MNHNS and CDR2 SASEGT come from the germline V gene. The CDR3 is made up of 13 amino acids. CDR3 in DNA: TGTGCCAGCAGTGAAGGATGGGCAGATACGCAGTATTTT. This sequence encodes CASSEGWADTQYF.

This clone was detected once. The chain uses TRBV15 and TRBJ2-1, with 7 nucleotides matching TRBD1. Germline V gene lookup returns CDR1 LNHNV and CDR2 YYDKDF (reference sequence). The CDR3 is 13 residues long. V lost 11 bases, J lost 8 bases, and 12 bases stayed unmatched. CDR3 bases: TGTGCCTCAATTCGGACAGGTACGGATGAGCAGTTCTTC. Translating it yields CASIRTGTDEQFF. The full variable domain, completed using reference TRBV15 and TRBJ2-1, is DAMVIQNPRYQVTQFGKPVTLSCSQTLNHNVMYWYQQKSSQAPKLLFHYYDKDFNNEADTPDNFQSRRPNTSFCFLDIRSPGLGDTAMYLCASIRTGTDEQFFGPGTRLTVL.

The DNA of the CDR3 is TGTGCCAGCAGTGGGCAGGGGGGGACAGATACGCAGTATTTT. This gives the protein CASSGQGGTDTQYF. The V call is TRBV2, the J call TRBJ2-3; either TRBD1 or TRBD2 may supply D (7 bases each). V was shortened by 4 bases and J by 3 bases, with 11 bases between the two germline ends. The CDR3 covers 14 residues. Germline CDR1 is SNHLY and CDR2 is FYNNEI.

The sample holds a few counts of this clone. For the CDR3, the DNA is TGCAGCGTTGAAGAATTGGGTAGGACAAAAAAAGGGGCTTTCTTT. Its translation is CSVEELGRTKKGAFF. The V call is TRBV29-1, the J call TRBJ1-1; perhaps TRBD1 as D (5 bases). Trimming left V 0 bases short and J 11 bases short, with 22 bases between. The germline gives CDR1 SQVTM, CDR2 ANQGSEA. The CDR3 contains 15 residues. Based on the CDR3 plus reference TRBV29-1 and TRBJ1-1, the full variable domain is SAVISQKPSRDICQRGTSLTIQCQVDSQVTMMFWYRQQPGQSLTLIATANQGSEATYESGFVIDKFPISRPNLTFSTLTVSNMSPEDSSIYLCSVEELGRTKKGAFFGQGTRLTVV.

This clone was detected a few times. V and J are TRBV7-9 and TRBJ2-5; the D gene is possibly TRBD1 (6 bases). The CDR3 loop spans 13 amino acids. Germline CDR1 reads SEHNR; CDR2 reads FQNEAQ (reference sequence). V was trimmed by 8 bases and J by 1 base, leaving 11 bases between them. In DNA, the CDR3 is TGTGCCAGCCAGGCCAGGGGCCAAGAGACCCAGTACTTC. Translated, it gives CASQARGQETQYF.

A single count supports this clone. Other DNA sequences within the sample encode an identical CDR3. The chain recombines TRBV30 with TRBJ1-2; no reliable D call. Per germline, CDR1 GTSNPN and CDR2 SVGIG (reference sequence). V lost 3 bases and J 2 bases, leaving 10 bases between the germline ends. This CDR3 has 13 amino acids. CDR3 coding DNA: TGTGCCTGGAGCCTTGGCATAAACTATGGCTACACCTTC. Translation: CAWSLGINYGYTF.

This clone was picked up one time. The CDR3 here is CASDRQGNTEAFF. CDR3 nucleotide sequence: TGTGCCAGCGATCGACAGGGGAACACTGAAGCTTTCTTT. The rearrangement uses TRBV2 and TRBJ1-1, with 7 bases matching TRBD1. The junction had 4 bases not matched to a gene; V was cut back by 8 bases and J by 1 base. This CDR3 is built from 13 residues. In germline, CDR1 is SNHLY, CDR2 FYNNEI.

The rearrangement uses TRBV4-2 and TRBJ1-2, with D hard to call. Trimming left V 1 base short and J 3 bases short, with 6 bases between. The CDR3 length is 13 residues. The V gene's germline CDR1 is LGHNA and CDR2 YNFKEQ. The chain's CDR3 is CASSQAEDYGYTF. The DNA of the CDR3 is TGTGCCAGCAGCCAAGCTGAGGACTATGGCTACACCTTC.

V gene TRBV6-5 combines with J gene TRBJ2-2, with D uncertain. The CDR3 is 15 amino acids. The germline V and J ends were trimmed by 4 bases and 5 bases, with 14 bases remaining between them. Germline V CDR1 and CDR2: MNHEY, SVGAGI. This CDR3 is CASSFGRERTGELFF. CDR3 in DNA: TGTGCCAGCAGTTTTGGAAGGGAACGAACCGGGGAGCTGTTTTTT.

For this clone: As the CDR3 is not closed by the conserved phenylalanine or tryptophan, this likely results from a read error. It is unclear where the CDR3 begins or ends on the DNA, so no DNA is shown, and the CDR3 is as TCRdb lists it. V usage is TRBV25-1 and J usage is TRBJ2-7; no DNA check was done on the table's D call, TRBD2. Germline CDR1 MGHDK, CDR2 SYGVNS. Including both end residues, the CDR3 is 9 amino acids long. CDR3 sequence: CAWVESATS.

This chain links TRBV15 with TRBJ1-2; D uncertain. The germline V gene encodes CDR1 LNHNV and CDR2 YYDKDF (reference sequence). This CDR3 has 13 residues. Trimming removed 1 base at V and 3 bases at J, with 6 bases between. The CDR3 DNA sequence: TGTGCCACCAGCAGAGGACACGACTATGGCTACACCTTC. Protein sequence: CATSRGHDYGYTF.

The chain's CDR3 is CASSQVPGQHTEAFF. The CDR3 region has the DNA TGCGCCAGCAGCCAGGTCCCGGGACAGCACACTGAAGCTTTCTTT. The V call is TRBV4-1, the J call TRBJ1-1; the match to TRBD1 covers 7 bases. Germline V CDR1 and CDR2: MGHRA, YSYEKL. The CDR3 is 15 residues long. Trimming took 3 bases from V and 3 from J; bases not matched to a gene: 7.

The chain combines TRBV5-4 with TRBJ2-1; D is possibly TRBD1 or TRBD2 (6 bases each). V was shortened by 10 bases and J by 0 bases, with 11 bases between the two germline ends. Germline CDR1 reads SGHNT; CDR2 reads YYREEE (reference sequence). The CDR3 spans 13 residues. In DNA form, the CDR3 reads TGTGCCGGAGGGGGGAGCTCCTACAATGAGCAGTTCTTC. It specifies CAGGGSSYNEQFF.

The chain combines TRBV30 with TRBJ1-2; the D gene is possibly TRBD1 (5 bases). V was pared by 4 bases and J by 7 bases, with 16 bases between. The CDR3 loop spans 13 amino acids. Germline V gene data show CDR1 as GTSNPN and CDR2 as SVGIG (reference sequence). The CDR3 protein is CAWMPFGGRGYTF. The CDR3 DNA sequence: TGTGCCTGGATGCCTTTCGGGGGTCGTGGCTACACCTTC.